This T cell receptor (delta chain) was identified in a study of Vδ1+ human thymocytes. Study conclusions and caveats: Thymic TRG and TRD repertoires appeared highly polyclonal.

The CDR3 consists of 19 residues. Concerning this clone: Its antigen is not identified.

Extracted RNA was reverse transcribed into cDNA. Pooled V-gene forward primers with one constant-region reverse primer generated the CDR3 amplicons by multiplex PCR. TCRdb redid clone calling on the multiplex PCR reads using CATT. The repertoire holds roughly 25,000 delta-chain clones, about 7.4% seen once, with around 0.99% in the top ten. The J gene was recorded as TRDJ1; no V gene was called; TRDD3 is the table's D call, not checked against the DNA. This sequence originates from a girl under two years old who had congenital heart surgery. Sequencing was performed on Vdelta1+ gamma-delta thymocytes from the thymus. Subset here: FACS-sorted CD3+ TCRalphabeta- TCRVdelta1+ TCRVdelta2- thymocytes. The CDR3 reads CALGEPTPLGGYYTDKLIF. CDR3 nucleotides: TGTGCTCTTGGGGAACCCACACCTCTCGGGGGATACTACACCGATAAACTCATCTTT.